This passage covers 20 T cell receptor beta chains from one sample sequenced in a study of identical twins. Each CDR3 protein is one row after TCRdb ran MiXCR on the 5' RACE reads. This sample has about 430,000 distinct CDR3 sequences, with 15% to 20% found just once. Sequenced material: naive T cells sorted from blood. The origin of the receptors is a man aged 45 to 65 in good health.

This clonotype was seen at least ten times. The junction departs from the called germline gene at one end, perhaps through a read error. The rearrangement uses TRBV29-1 and TRBJ1-1; D is undetermined. The CDR3 consists of 10 residues. Looked up from germline, CDR1 is SQVTM and CDR2 is ANQGSEA. CDR3 sequence reads: CSVSHTEAFF. In DNA, the CDR3 is TGCAGCGTCTCTCACACCGAAGCTTTCTTT.

The CDR3 nucleotides read TGCAGTGCTAGAGATCGGCGGGGGAGCTCCTACAATGAGCAGTTCTTC. Protein: CSARDRRGSSYNEQFF. This chain links TRBV20-1 with TRBJ2-1; 7 positions agree with TRBD2. Germline V CDR1 and CDR2: DFQATT, SNEGSKA (reference sequence). This CDR3 contains 16 residues. The V gene end was trimmed by 0 bases and the J gene end by 0 bases; junction bases not matched to a gene: 5.

The V and J genes are TRBV15 and TRBJ2-1, with 14 bases fitting TRBD2. Losses at the gene ends were 1 base for V and 8 bases for J; bases not matched to a gene: 7. CDR3 length: 17 residues. Germline loops: CDR1 LNHNV, CDR2 YYDKDF (reference sequence). The DNA of the CDR3 is TGTGCCACCAGCAGAGCCGGGACTAGCGGGAGTCGCCATGAGCAGTTCTTC. The encoded protein is CATSRAGTSGSRHEQFF.

This clonotype was detected only a few times. This chain links TRBV27 with TRBJ2-3; 9 nucleotides agree with TRBD2. Trimming cost V 1 base and J 6 bases; bases outside gene matches: 5. Germline assignment: CDR1 MNHEY and CDR2 SMNVEV (reference sequence). CDR3 length: 15 amino acids. CDR3 sequence (DNA): TGTGCCAGCAGTTTATTAGCGGGAGATCTGGATACGCAGTATTTT. It is translated as CASSLLAGDLDTQYF.

The sample holds many counts of this clonotype. The V call is TRBV5-1, the J call TRBJ2-1; 9 nucleotides match TRBD1. This CDR3 has 13 amino acids. V gave up 0 bases and J gave up 8 bases; unmatched junction bases: 0. CDR1 SGHRS and CDR2 YFSETQ come from the germline V gene. The CDR3 here is CASSLGTGDEQFF. The CDR3 DNA reads as TGCGCCAGCAGCTTGGGGACAGGGGATGAGCAGTTCTTC.

This clonotype was found many times. This chain joins TRBV10-3 and TRBJ2-1; D ambiguous. Trimming took off 6 bases at V and 4 bases at J, with 7 bases between the two ends. The CDR3 length is 12 residues. Germline V gene data show CDR1 as ENHRY and CDR2 as SYGVKD. CDR3 residues: CAIRDLYNEQFF. The DNA of the CDR3 is TGTGCCATCAGGGACCTATACAATGAGCAGTTCTTC.

This clonotype was picked up a small number of times. In DNA, the CDR3 is TGTGCCAGCAGTTACTCGGGGCGCTACAATGAGCAGTTCTTC. Translating gives CASSYSGRYNEQFF. V and J are TRBV6-5 and TRBJ2-1; possible D gene TRBD1, 5 bases. The CDR3 spans 14 residues. The V end lost 0 bases, the J end lost 3 bases, and 6 bases lay between the germline ends. The germline V gene has CDR1 MNHEY and CDR2 SVGAGI.

For the CDR3, the DNA is TGTGCCAGCAGCTCGGGACAGGCGAACACTGAAGCTTTCTTT. Its protein is CASSSGQANTEAFF. The chain links TRBV7-9 to TRBJ1-1, with 8 bases lining up with TRBD1. In germline, CDR1 is SEHNR, CDR2 FQNEAQ (reference sequence). The length of the CDR3 is 14 residues. V lost 4 bases to trimming and J lost 1 base; unmatched junction nucleotides: 2.

This chain links TRBV15 with TRBJ2-5, with a weak D call TRBD1 (7 bases). CDR1 and CDR2 (germline): LNHNV, YYDKDF (reference sequence). This CDR3 is 16 amino acids long. V shed 5 bases and J shed 1 base, with 17 bases lying between them. Written as DNA, the CDR3 is TGTGCCACCAGCGTGAATTACAGGGGACTCCAAGAGACCCAGTACTTC. Translation gives CATSVNYRGLQETQYF.

This clonotype was counted only a few times. The genes are TRBV28 and TRBJ2-2, with 8 bases fitting TRBD1. CDR1 MDHEN and CDR2 SYDVKM come from the germline V gene. Unmatched junction bases numbered 8, after V lost 6 bases and J lost 2 bases. The CDR3 is 16 residues long. The chain's CDR3 is CASSPGGQANTGELFF. The CDR3 region has the DNA TGTGCCAGCAGCCCCGGGGGACAGGCTAACACCGGGGAGCTGTTTTTT.

This clonotype was seen repeatedly, ten times or more. CDR3 DNA: TGTGCCAGCAGCCCCCCAGGGGAATTAGCAACTAATGAAAAACTGTTTTTT. Residues: CASSPPGELATNEKLFF. The rearrangement links TRBV28 to TRBJ1-4; a weak D match, TRBD1 (6 bases). The CDR3 sequence is 17 residues long. Per the germline V gene, CDR1 is MDHEN and CDR2 is SYDVKM. Trimming removed 6 bases at V and 0 bases at J, with 17 bases between. Drawing the rest from reference TRBV28 and TRBJ1-4, the complete variable domain is DVKVTQSSRYLVKRTGEKVFLECVQDMDHENMFWYRQDPGLGLRLIYFSYDVKMKEKGDIPEGYSVSREKKERFSLILESASTNQTSMYLCASSPPGELATNEKLFFGSGTQLSVL.

The genes are TRBV10-2 and TRBJ1-1; D is ambiguous. This CDR3 comprises 13 residues. Per the germline V gene, CDR1 is WSHSY and CDR2 is SAAADI. The V end lost 1 base, the J end lost 0 bases, and 3 bases lay between the germline ends. CDR3 sequence reads: CASSELMNTEAFF. Here the CDR3 DNA reads TGCGCCAGCAGTGAGTTGATGAACACTGAAGCTTTCTTT.

Ten or more counts support this clonotype. This chain connects TRBV20-1 to TRBJ2-3, with TRBD2 matching over 11 bases. V lost 4 bases and J lost 0; bases outside the gene matches: 3. From germline, CDR1 is DFQATT and CDR2 SNEGSKA (reference sequence). The CDR3 spans 15 residues. CDR3 nucleotide sequence: TGCAGTGCTACCGGGACTAGCGGAAGCACAGATACGCAGTATTTT. It codes for CSATGTSGSTDTQYF.

The CDR3 is CASSWGLGNEQFF. CDR3 sequence (DNA): TGCGCCAGCAGTTGGGGGCTAGGGAATGAGCAGTTCTTC. V is TRBV5-1 and J is TRBJ2-1; a weak D match, TRBD1 (6 bases). The V gene lost 5 bases and the J gene lost 7 bases, with 13 bases spanning the gap. In germline, CDR1 is SGHRS, CDR2 YFSETQ. This CDR3 contains 13 residues.

There are many counts of this clonotype. The genes are TRBV5-1 and TRBJ2-1; a weak D match, TRBD2 (7 bases). In germline, CDR1 is SGHRS, CDR2 YFSETQ. The V end lost 6 bases, the J end lost 6 bases, and 16 bases lay between the germline ends. The CDR3 consists of 14 residues. CDR3 DNA sequence: TGCGCCAGCACGGGGGGCGGGCTGGTCAATGAGCAGTTCTTC. This sequence encodes CASTGGGLVNEQFF.

This clonotype was seen many times. J is TRBJ2-2 and V is TRBV5-1; TRBD2 matches 10 bases. Germline V gene lookup returns CDR1 SGHRS and CDR2 YFSETQ. V shed 4 bases, J shed 4 bases, and the junction held 10 bases outside the gene matches. The CDR3 totals 17 residues. The CDR3 region is CASSPTPSGGFTGELFF. The CDR3 bases are TGCGCCAGCAGCCCGACCCCTAGCGGGGGCTTCACCGGGGAGCTGTTTTTT.

This clonotype was seen many times. J is TRBJ2-5 and V is TRBV9; D is possibly TRBD1 (5 bases). The CDR3 is 13 amino acids. Germline CDR1 is SGDLS and CDR2 is YYNGEE. V lost 4 bases, J lost 5 bases, and 12 bases lay in between. CDR3 bases: TGTGCCAGCAGCACGAACAGGTTTGAGACCCAGTACTTC. Translated: CASSTNRFETQYF.

There are a few counts of this clonotype. In nucleotides, the CDR3 is TGCAGTGCTAGTTACGGGGGTAGCAATCAGCCCCAGCATTTT. This translates into CSASYGGSNQPQHF. The chain employs TRBV20-1 and TRBJ1-5, with a weak D call TRBD1 (5 bases). The V end was cut by 3 bases, the J end by 0 bases, with 9 bases between. Germline CDR1 is DFQATT and CDR2 is SNEGSKA (reference sequence). The CDR3 extends over 14 amino acids.

This clonotype was found a few times. The chain uses TRBV10-3 and TRBJ2-7; possible D gene TRBD1, 6 bases. Trimming shortened V by 6 bases and J by 1 base, and 13 bases separated the two germline ends. The CDR3 is 14 amino acids. CDR1 and CDR2 from the germline V gene are ENHRY and SYGVKD. The CDR3 bases are TGTGCCATCAGGGCACAGGGTGGGTCCTACGAGCAGTACTTC. Translating gives CAIRAQGGSYEQYF.

CDR3: CASGLSGQAFTDTQYF. The CDR3 DNA follows: TGTGCTAGTGGTTTGTCCGGTCAGGCCTTCACAGATACGCAGTATTTT. This chain joins TRBV12-5 and TRBJ2-3; D is unclear. The ends were cut back, 2 bases at V and 2 bases at J, with 14 bases in the middle. The germline gives CDR1 LGHNT, CDR2 FRNRAP. The CDR3 totals 16 residues.